This T cell receptor (beta chain) is drawn from a study of cytomegalovirus exposure and HLA in healthy donors. Study results and limitations: CMV antigen specificity of three CMV-associated chains was confirmed in vitro.

This CDR3 contains 15 residues. Trimming removed 3 bases at V and 5 bases at J, with 14 bases between. Germline lookup yields CDR1 LNHDA and CDR2 SQIVND (reference sequence). On this clone itself: Its antigen is unknown.

Libraries were prepared by immunoSEQ multiplex PCR; TCRdb keeps only in-frame clonotypes and omits some of them. The data contain some 170,000 clones, around nine tenths of them seen just once; the ten biggest clones take up roughly 2.6%. The chain combines TRBV19 with TRBJ2-4, with TRBD1 as a possible D gene (5 bases). Input material: PBMCs. This clonotype was sampled from a young man in good health and CMV-seropositive. Written as DNA, the CDR3 is TGTGCCAGTAGTATCGCTGGTCTAGGGGAAAACATTCAGTACTTC. Its translation is CASSIAGLGENIQYF.